The sequence of this T cell receptor (beta chain) was determined in a study of blood T cells in healthy people across ages. General study findings and limits: When one million T cells were used, diversity estimates were thought to be underestimates.

About this clonotype itself: Its antigen remains unidentified.

The authors ran a second PCR of roughly 6 to 12 cycles using a sample-barcoded 5' primer and a J-beta primer mix. A single record per CDR3 protein comes from TCRdb applying MiXCR to the 5' RACE reads. The table shows about 750,000 distinct CDR3 sequences, with around half occurring only once. This CDR3 spans 15 amino acids. Germline CDR1 LGHNT, CDR2 FRNRAP. After removal of 7 bases from V and 2 bases from J, the junction contained 8 bases not matched to a gene. This clonotype was sampled from a man at least 80 years old in good health. The rearrangement uses TRBV12-5 and TRBJ2-1, with 7 bases aligning to TRBD2. The sample comprised blood. CDR3 sequence: CASAPGAGAYNEQFF. The CDR3 DNA is TGTGCTAGTGCCCCCGGGGCGGGAGCCTACAATGAGCAGTTCTTC.